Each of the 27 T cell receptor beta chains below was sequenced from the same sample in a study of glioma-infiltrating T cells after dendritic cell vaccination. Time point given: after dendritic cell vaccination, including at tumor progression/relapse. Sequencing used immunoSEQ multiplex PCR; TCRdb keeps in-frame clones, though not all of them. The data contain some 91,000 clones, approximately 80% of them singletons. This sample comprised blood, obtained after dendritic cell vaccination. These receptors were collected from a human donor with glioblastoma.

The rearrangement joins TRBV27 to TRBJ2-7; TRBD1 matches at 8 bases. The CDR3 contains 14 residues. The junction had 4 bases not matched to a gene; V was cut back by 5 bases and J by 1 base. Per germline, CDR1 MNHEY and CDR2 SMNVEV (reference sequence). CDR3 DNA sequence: TGTGCCAGCAGTGAAGGGACAGGTTCCTACGAGCAGTACGTC. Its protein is CASSEGTGSYEQYV.

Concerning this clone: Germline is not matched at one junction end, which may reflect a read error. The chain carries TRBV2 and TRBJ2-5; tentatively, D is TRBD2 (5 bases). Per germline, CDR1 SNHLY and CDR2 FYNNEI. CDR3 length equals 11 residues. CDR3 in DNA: TGTGCCAGCGGGAGTCAAGGGACCCAGTACTTC. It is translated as CASGSQGTQYF.

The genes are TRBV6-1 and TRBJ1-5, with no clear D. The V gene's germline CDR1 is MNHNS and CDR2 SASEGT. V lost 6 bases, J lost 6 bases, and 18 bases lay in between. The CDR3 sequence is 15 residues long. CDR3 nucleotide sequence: TGTGCCAGCAGCGTACCGGGAGCGGGAAGTCAGCCCCAGCATTTT. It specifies CASSVPGAGSQPQHF.

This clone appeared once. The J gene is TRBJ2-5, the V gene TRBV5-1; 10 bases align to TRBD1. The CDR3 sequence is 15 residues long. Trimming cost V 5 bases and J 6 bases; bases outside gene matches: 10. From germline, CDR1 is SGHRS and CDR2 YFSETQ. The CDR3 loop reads CASSSGQGEAKTQYF. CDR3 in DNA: TGCGCCAGCAGTTCCGGACAGGGGGAGGCAAAGACCCAGTACTTC. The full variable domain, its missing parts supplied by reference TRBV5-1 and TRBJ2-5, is KAGVTQTPRYLIKTRGQQVTLSCSPISGHRSVSWYQQTPGQGLQFLFEYFSETQRNKGNFPGRFSGRQFSNSRSEMNVSTLELGDSALYLCASSSGQGEAKTQYFGPGTRLLVL.

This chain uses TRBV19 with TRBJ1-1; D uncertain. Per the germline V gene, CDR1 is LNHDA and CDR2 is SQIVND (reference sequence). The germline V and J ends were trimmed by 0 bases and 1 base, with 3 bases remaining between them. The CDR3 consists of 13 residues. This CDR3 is CASSIDKNTEAFF. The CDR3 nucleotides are TGTGCCAGTAGTATAGACAAGAACACTGAAGCTTTCTTT.

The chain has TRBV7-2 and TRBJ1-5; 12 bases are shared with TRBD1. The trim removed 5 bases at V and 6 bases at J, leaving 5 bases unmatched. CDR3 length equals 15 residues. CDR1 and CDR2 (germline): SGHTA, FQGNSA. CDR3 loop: CASSPGTGGLQPQHF. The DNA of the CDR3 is TGTGCCAGCAGCCCGGGGACAGGGGGCCTTCAGCCCCAGCATTTT.

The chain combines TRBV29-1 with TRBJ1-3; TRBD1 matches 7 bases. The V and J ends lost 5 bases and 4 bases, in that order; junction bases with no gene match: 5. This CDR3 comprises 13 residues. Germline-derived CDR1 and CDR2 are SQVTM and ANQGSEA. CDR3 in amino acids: CSVSEGQGNTIYF. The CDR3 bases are TGCAGCGTTTCAGAGGGACAGGGAAACACCATATATTTT.

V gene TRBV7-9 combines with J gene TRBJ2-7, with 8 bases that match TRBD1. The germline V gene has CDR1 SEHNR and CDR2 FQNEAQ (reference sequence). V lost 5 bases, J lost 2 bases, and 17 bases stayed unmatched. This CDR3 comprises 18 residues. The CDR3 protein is CASSAGQGSGRGTYEQYV. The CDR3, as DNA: TGTGCCAGCAGCGCCGGACAGGGTTCGGGTAGGGGTACCTACGAGCAGTACGTC.

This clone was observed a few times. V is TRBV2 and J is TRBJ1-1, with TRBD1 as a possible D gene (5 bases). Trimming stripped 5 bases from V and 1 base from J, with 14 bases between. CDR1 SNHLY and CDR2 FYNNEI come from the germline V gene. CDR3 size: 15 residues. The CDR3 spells CASSSQGGENTEAFF. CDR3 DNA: TGTGCCAGCAGTTCTCAGGGAGGGGAGAACACTGAAGCTTTCTTT. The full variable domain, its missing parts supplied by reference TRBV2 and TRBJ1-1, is EPEVTQTPSHQVTQMGQEVILRCVPISNHLYFYWYRQILGQKVEFLVSFYNNEISEKSEIFDDQFSVERPDGSNFTLKIRSTKLEDSAMYFCASSSQGGENTEAFFGQGTRLTVV.

For the CDR3, the DNA is TGCGCCAGCAGCCAAGATGGAGTAGGTCCCAATCAGCCCCAGCATTTT. It translates to CASSQDGVGPNQPQHF. This chain connects TRBV4-1 to TRBJ1-5; D is unclear. The CDR3 runs 16 residues. V lost 0 bases and J 3 bases, leaving 12 bases between the germline ends. Germline CDR1 MGHRA, CDR2 YSYEKL.

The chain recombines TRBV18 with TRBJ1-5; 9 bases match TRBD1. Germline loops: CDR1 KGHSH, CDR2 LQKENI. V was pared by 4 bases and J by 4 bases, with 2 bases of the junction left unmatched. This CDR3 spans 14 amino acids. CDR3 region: CASSQGTGNQPQHF. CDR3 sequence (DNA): TGTGCCAGCTCACAAGGGACAGGGAATCAGCCCCAGCATTTT.

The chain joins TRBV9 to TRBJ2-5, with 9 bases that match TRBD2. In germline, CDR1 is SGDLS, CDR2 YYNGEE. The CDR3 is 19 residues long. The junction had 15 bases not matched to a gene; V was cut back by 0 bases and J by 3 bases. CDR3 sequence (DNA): TGTGCCAGCAGCGTAGGATGGGGGGCTAGCGGGATTCTAAAAGAGACCCAGTACTTC. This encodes CASSVGWGASGILKETQYF.

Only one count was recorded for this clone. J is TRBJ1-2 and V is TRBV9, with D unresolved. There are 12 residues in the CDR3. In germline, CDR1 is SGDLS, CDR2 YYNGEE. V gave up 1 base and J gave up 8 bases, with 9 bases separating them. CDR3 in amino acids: CASSVREDGYTF. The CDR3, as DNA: TGTGCCAGCAGCGTAAGGGAGGACGGCTACACCTTC.

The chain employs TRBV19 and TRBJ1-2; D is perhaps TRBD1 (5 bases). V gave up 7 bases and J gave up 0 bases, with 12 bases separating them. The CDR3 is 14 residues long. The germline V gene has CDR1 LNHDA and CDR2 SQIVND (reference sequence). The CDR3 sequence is CASNKDKSNYGYTF. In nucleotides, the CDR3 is TGTGCCAGTAACAAGGACAAATCTAACTATGGCTACACCTTC.

Here the CDR3 reads CASSYDRSYEQYF. The CDR3 DNA follows: TGTGCCAGCAGTTACGACAGGTCCTACGAGCAGTACTTC. This chain joins TRBV6-5 and TRBJ2-7; D possibly corresponds to TRBD1 (6 bases). Germline V gives CDR1 MNHEY, CDR2 SVGAGI. The CDR3 has 13 residues. V dropped 2 bases and J dropped 1 base, with 6 bases sitting between them.

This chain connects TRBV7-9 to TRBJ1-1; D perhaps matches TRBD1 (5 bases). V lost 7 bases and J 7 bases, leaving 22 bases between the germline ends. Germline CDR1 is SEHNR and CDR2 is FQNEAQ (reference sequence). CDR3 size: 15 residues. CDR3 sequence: CASTPSGGRWIEAFF. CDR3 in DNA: TGTGCCAGCACCCCCTCCGGGGGAAGGTGGATTGAAGCTTTCTTT. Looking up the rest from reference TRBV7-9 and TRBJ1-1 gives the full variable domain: DTGVSQNPRHKITKRGQNVTFRCDPISEHNRLYWYRQTLGQGPEFLTYFQNEAQLEKSRLLSDRFSAERPKGSFSTLEIQRTEQGDSAMYLCASTPSGGRWIEAFFGQGTRLTVV.

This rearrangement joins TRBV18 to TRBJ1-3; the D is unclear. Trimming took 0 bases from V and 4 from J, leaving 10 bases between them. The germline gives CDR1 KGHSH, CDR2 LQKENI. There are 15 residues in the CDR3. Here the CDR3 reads CASSPPKLEGNTIYF. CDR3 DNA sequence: TGTGCCAGCTCACCACCGAAACTAGAGGGAAACACCATATATTTT.

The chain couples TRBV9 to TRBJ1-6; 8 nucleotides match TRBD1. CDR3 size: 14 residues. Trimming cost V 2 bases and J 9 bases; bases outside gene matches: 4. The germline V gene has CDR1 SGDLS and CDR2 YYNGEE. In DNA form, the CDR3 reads TGTGCCAGCAGCGTCGGACAGGGCCTTTCACCCCTCCACTTT. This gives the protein CASSVGQGLSPLHF.

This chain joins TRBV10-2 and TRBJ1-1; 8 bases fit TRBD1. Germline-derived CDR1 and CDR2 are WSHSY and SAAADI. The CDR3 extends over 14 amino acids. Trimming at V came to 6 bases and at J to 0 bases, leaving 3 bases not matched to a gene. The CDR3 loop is CASRMTGVNTEAFF. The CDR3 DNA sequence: TGCGCCAGCAGAATGACAGGGGTGAACACTGAAGCTTTCTTT.

DNA of the CDR3: TGTGCCAGCAGCTTAAGGGTAAGGGACAGGGGGCATGATGAGCAGTTCTTC. Translated: CASSLRVRDRGHDEQFF. The rearrangement links TRBV5-5 to TRBJ2-1, with 12 bases fitting TRBD1. The CDR3 totals 17 residues. V lost 2 bases to trimming and J lost 8 bases; unmatched junction nucleotides: 11. CDR1 and CDR2 from the germline V gene are SGHKS and YYEKEE (reference sequence).

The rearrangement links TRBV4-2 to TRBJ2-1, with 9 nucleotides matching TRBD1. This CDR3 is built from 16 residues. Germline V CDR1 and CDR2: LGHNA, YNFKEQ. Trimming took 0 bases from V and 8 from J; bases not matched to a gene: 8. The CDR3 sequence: CASSQEPGQGSDEQFF. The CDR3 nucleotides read TGTGCCAGCAGCCAAGAACCGGGACAGGGCTCGGATGAGCAGTTCTTC.

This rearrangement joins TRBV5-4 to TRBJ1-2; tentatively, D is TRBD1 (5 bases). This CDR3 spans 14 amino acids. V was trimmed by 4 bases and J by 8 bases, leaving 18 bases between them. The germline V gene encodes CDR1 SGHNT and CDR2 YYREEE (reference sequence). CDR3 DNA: TGTGCCAGCAGCGAAACGTGGGGGGGTGGGGGCTACACCTTC. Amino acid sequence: CASSETWGGGGYTF.

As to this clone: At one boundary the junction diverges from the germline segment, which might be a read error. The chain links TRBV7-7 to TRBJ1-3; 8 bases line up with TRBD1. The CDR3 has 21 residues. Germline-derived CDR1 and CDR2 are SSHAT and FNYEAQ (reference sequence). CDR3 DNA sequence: TGTGCTAGCAGCTTACTTTGGGCTTGGGGACAGGACCTAATCTCTGGAAACACCATATATTTT. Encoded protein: CASSLLWAWGQDLISGNTIYF.

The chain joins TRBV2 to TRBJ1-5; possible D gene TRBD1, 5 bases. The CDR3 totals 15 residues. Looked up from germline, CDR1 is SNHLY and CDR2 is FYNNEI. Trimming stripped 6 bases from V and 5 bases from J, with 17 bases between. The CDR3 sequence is CASRSRGVRDQPQHF. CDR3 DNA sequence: TGTGCCAGCAGGTCCCGGGGGGTGAGGGATCAGCCCCAGCATTTT.

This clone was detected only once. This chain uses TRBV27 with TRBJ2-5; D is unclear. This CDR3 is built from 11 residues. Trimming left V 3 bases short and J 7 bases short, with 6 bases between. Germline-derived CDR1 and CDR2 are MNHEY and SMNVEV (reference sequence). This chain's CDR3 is CASSLSGTQYF. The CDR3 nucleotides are TGTGCCAGCAGTTTGAGTGGGACCCAGTACTTC.

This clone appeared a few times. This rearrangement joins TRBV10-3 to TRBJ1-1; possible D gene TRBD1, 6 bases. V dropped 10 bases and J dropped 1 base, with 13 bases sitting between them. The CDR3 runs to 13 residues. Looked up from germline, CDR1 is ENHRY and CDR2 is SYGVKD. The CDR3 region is CATQQGRNTEAFF. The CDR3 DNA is TGTGCCACCCAACAGGGAAGGAACACTGAAGCTTTCTTT.

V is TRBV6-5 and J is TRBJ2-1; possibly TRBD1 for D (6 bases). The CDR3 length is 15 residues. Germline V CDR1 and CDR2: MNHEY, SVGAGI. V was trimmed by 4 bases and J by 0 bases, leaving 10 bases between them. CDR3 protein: CASSSRDTSYNEQFF. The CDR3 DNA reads TGTGCCAGCAGTTCCCGGGACACCTCCTACAATGAGCAGTTCTTC.